This TCR beta chain emerged from a study of Ad26.COV2.S vaccination and SARS-CoV-2 variants (dated by TCRdb to the early 2020s). At the level of the whole study: Vaccine-arm donors were drawn from COV1001, a multicentre, randomized, double-blind, placebo-controlled phase I-IIa trial of Ad26.COV2.S in healthy adults. Ad26.COV2.S was administered intramuscularly at 5 x 10^10 or 1 x 10^11 viral particles, either as a single shot or as two shots given 56 days apart. Sequencing of the TCRbeta repertoire served to evaluate the specificity and breadth of SARS-CoV-2-reactive T cell receptors following Ad26.COV2.S vaccination. A total of 32 samples were included in the TCR-sequenced set, comprising some 20 Ad26.COV2.S vaccine recipients, 5 placebo recipients and 8 SARS-CoV-2 convalescent individuals. Participants in the trial were split at random into five groups of five each, receiving low-dose or high-dose Ad26.COV2.S once or twice, or else placebo on both occasions. Investigators remained blinded to trial group allocation during experiments and outcome assessment. Summary of the overall study and its limitations: Comparable non-spike TCR breadth was observed between vaccine and placebo recipients, consistent with only spike being contained in the vaccine. The authors noted that the TCR breadth and depth analyses may have underestimated total T cell responses. After vaccination, spike-specific CD8+ and CD4+ T cell responses were reported to show substantial breadth. Comparing responses between vaccine doses or regimens was not something the study was powered to do. Compared with placebo recipients, Ad26.COV2.S recipients showed higher spike-specific TCR breadth (P = 0.0014).

TCRbeta CDR3 regions were sequenced with the immunoSEQ Assay. After extraction, genomic DNA underwent amplification by bias-controlled multiplex PCR, followed by high-throughput sequencing. The authors' analysis ran thus. To quantify the absolute abundance of each unique TCRbeta CDR3 region, sequences were collapsed and filtered. T cell fraction was estimated by normalization of TCRbeta template counts to usable DNA, with usable DNA being measured through amplification of reference genes present in all nucleated cells. Repertoire TCRs were annotated as SARS-CoV-2-specific by exact matching of V gene, CDR3 amino acid sequence and J gene to a known reactive TCR set. The reference SARS-CoV-2 TCR set was obtained from MIRA and was filtered for enrichment in COVID-19-positive ImmuneCODE repertoires, whereby public or cross-reactive TCRs were removed. Using the MIRA antigens, annotated TCRs were further analysed by specific ORF or by position within an ORF. Breadth was defined as the number of annotated unique rearrangements divided by the total number of unique productive rearrangements, and depth was defined as the summed frequency of the annotated unique rearrangements. Two-sided Wilcoxon rank-sum tests were applied when comparing TCR breadth between groups. The clones in this table, taken by TCRdb from immuneACCESS, are in-frame only. Not every clone is retained; where verified, under half of the shortfall comes from an unresolved V gene, and the cause of the rest is unknown. V and J calls and clone size are copied from that table; D and trimming were computed from the DNA. Counted in this sample were some 390,000 clones; about 88% of them appeared once. The ten largest make up about 1.9% of the sample.

Trimming costs V 5 bases and J 11 bases, and their ends lie 21 bases apart. The germline V gene (reference sequence) gives CDR1 as MNHEY and CDR2 as SMNVEV. The CDR3 covers 14 residues, taking in both the cysteine and the phenylalanine. The kept DNA is CDR3 alone, 42 bases in frame from the first base. The sample's treatment or condition label, in plain terms: approximately 18 received Ad26.COV2.S at low or high dose, single or two shots; 5 received placebo; per-sample allocation not given. Repertoires of vaccine and placebo recipients were sequenced from samples collected on day 63 after the first injection. Cohort 1b enrolled about 25 adults aged 18-55 years at a single site in Boston, USA, between 29 July and 7 August 2020. Ad26.COV2.S was a replication-incompetent adenovirus type 26 vector that expressed a prefusion-stabilized SARS-CoV-2 spike protein derived from the original Wuhan strain. With respect to this clone: Its antigen remains unidentified. No much larger clone exists at a distance of one base, and base qualities are not known.

The sample consisted of peripheral blood, taken in a trial of Ad26.COV2.S vaccine versus placebo. The receptor was isolated from a person between 18 and 65 years old who received the Ad26.COV2.S COVID-19 vaccine or a placebo. The chain uses TRBV27 and TRBJ1-1; the D gene assignment is ambiguous. This receptor carries the CDR3 CASSQQPHRQRAFF. The bases are TGTGCCAGCAGTCAACAGCCTCACCGCCAGAGGGCTTTCTTT.